Listed here are 22 T cell receptor beta chains from one sample, sequenced in a study of T cells in Graves' hyperthyroidism and ophthalmopathy. What was amplified from RNA transcripts were TCR beta CDR3 regions. The HTBI primer set was used in a first-round RT-PCR of the TCR CDR3. A single record per CDR3 protein comes from TCRdb applying MiXCR to the multiplex PCR reads. The sample has about 510,000 distinct CDR3 sequences, approximately 14% seen once. Sequenced: blood. The receptors come from a woman aged 35 to 49 with Graves' hyperthyroidism.

The chain links TRBV14 to TRBJ1-6; no firm D call. V was shortened by 1 base and J by 9 bases, with 13 bases between the two germline ends. Germline lookup yields CDR1 SGHDN and CDR2 FVKESK. This CDR3 comprises 15 residues. CDR3 in amino acids: CASSQGQWASSPLHF. The DNA of the CDR3 is TGTGCCAGCAGCCAAGGACAATGGGCTAGTTCACCCCTCCACTTT.

The chain is built from TRBV24-1 and TRBJ2-7; 7 bases are a match to TRBD2. The CDR3 length is 13 residues. Germline V CDR1 and CDR2: KGHDR, SFDVKD. J was trimmed by 3 bases and V by 6 bases; bases with no gene match: 4. In DNA, the CDR3 is TGTGCCACCAGTCAATCTAGCGGCTACGAGCAGTACTTC. Translation gives CATSQSSGYEQYF.

The rearrangement joins TRBV20-1 to TRBJ2-7, with 7 nucleotides matching TRBD2. The CDR3 runs 14 residues. V dropped 3 bases and J dropped 3; count of bases not matched to a gene: 8. Looked up from germline, CDR1 is DFQATT and CDR2 is SNEGSKA (reference sequence). CDR3: CSASLPSGIYEQYF. The CDR3 nucleotides read TGCAGTGCTAGCTTGCCTAGCGGTATCTACGAGCAGTACTTC.

This clonotype has at least ten counts. This chain links TRBV7-3 with TRBJ1-1; D remains unclear. The CDR3 length is 13 residues. The V gene's germline CDR1 is SGHTA and CDR2 FQGTGA. Trimming pared 2 bases from V and 4 bases from J, leaving 8 bases between. CDR3 sequence (DNA): TGTGCCAGCAGCTTATCGGGCGTCACTGAAGCTTTCTTT. Translated, it gives CASSLSGVTEAFF. Drawing the rest from reference TRBV7-3 and TRBJ1-1, the complete variable domain is GAGVSQTPSNKVTEKGKYVELRCDPISGHTALYWYRQSLGQGPEFLIYFQGTGAADDSGLPNDRFFAVRPEGSVSTLKIQRTERGDSAVYLCASSLSGVTEAFFGQGTRLTVV.

This clonotype showed up many times. The V call is TRBV30, the J call TRBJ1-2; D gene uncertain. Germline lookup yields CDR1 GTSNPN and CDR2 SVGIG (reference sequence). V was trimmed by 1 base and J by 9 bases, leaving 15 bases between them. The length of the CDR3 is 13 residues. This CDR3 reads CAWSAGERNRYTF. CDR3 nucleotides: TGTGCCTGGAGTGCCGGCGAGAGGAACCGCTACACCTTC.

This clonotype was found a few times. The gene calls are TRBV6-1 and TRBJ2-7; 14 bases match TRBD2. The ends lost 4 bases at V and 4 bases at J; junction bases unmatched: 3. The CDR3 totals 15 residues. From germline, CDR1 is MNHNS and CDR2 SASEGT. CDR3 sequence reads: CASSVGLAGEYEQYF. The CDR3 region has the DNA TGTGCCAGCAGTGTGGGACTAGCGGGAGAATACGAGCAGTACTTC.

The sample holds many counts of this clonotype. This chain links TRBV27 with TRBJ2-7; 12 positions match TRBD1. Germline V lookup: CDR1 MNHEY, CDR2 SMNVEV (reference sequence). V lost 5 bases, J lost 6 bases, and 8 bases stayed unmatched. CDR3 length: 15 amino acids. The CDR3 DNA reads TGTGCCAGCAGTACAGGGACAGGGGGCCCCCGCGAGCAGTACTTC. Amino acid sequence: CASSTGTGGPREQYF.

In this sample, this clonotype turned up many times. CDR3 in DNA: TGTGCCAGCAGCTCCGGGACAGGGAGGAATCAGCCCCAGCATTTT. Translating gives CASSSGTGRNQPQHF. The chain uses TRBV27 and TRBJ1-5, with TRBD1 matching 9 bases. The V gene end was trimmed by 6 bases and the J gene end by 4 bases; junction bases not matched to a gene: 7. The V gene's germline CDR1 is MNHEY and CDR2 SMNVEV (reference sequence). The CDR3 contains 15 residues.

At least ten counts were recorded for this clonotype. The chain uses TRBV12-3 or TRBV12-4 and TRBJ1-1, with 7 bases lining up with TRBD1. The CDR3 contains 11 residues. V trimming: 1 base; J trimming: 10 bases; junction bases outside the gene matches: 0. In DNA form, the CDR3 reads TGTGCCAGCAGTTTAGACAGGGGAGCTTTCTTT. Its translation: CASSLDRGAFF.

The genes are TRBV5-1 and TRBJ2-3, with a tentative D call TRBD2 (6 bases). Trimming cost V 5 bases and J 2 bases, with 12 bases left between them. CDR3 length equals 14 residues. Germline CDR1 reads SGHRS; CDR2 reads YFSETQ. The CDR3 nucleotides read TGCGCCAGCAGGATAGCGGATTACACAGATACGCAGTATTTT. It encodes CASRIADYTDTQYF. Full variable domain (remainder filled in from reference TRBV5-1 and TRBJ2-3): KAGVTQTPRYLIKTRGQQVTLSCSPISGHRSVSWYQQTPGQGLQFLFEYFSETQRNKGNFPGRFSGRQFSNSRSEMNVSTLELGDSALYLCASRIADYTDTQYFGPGTRLTVL.

This clonotype was counted at least ten times. The rearrangement uses TRBV7-2 and TRBJ1-5; the D gene is possibly TRBD1 (5 bases). The ends were cut back, 1 base at V and 7 bases at J, with 14 bases in the middle. This CDR3 is 15 amino acids long. CDR1 is SGHTA and CDR2 is FQGNSA in the germline V gene. The CDR3 DNA reads TGTGCCAGCAGCTTAGAGGAGGGACGGAACCAGCCCCAGCATTTT. This encodes CASSLEEGRNQPQHF.

This clonotype was counted at least ten times. The chain recombines TRBV11-2 with TRBJ2-7; D perhaps matches TRBD2 (5 bases). This CDR3 comprises 14 residues. In germline, CDR1 is SGHAT, CDR2 FQNNGV. Between the trimmed V and J ends, which lost 5 bases and 2 bases, there was a span of 13 bases. The CDR3 region has the DNA TGTGCCAGCAGCGTACCGACTAAAACCTACGAGCAGTACTTC. This gives the protein CASSVPTKTYEQYF.

This chain joins TRBV12-5 and TRBJ2-2, with D unresolved. This CDR3 is 18 amino acids long. V shed 0 bases and J shed 0 bases, with 14 bases lying between them. Germline V gene lookup returns CDR1 LGHNT and CDR2 FRNRAP. The DNA for the CDR3 is TGTGCTAGTGGTTTGGTAACCGACACGGCCGCGAACACCGGGGAGCTGTTTTTT. Translation gives CASGLVTDTAANTGELFF.

As concerns this clonotype: At one end, the junction sequence differs from germline, possibly due to a read error. The chain recombines TRBV15 with TRBJ1-5; 10 bases are shared with TRBD1. Germline V CDR1 and CDR2: LNHNV, YYDKDF (reference sequence). The length of the CDR3 is 15 residues. The chain's CDR3 is CATSRGQGNNQPRHF. The DNA of the CDR3 is TGTGCCACCAGCCGGGGACAGGGGAACAATCAGCCCCGGCATTTT.

The chain has TRBV24-1 and TRBJ2-2; weak D call: TRBD2 (5 bases). CDR1 KGHDR and CDR2 SFDVKD come from the germline V gene. Trimming removed 1 base from V and 8 bases from J, with 13 bases in between. This CDR3 is 15 amino acids long. CDR3 in amino acids: CATSDLSTPGGELFF. DNA of the CDR3: TGTGCCACCAGTGATTTAAGTACCCCGGGAGGGGAGCTGTTTTTT.

This chain connects TRBV7-6 to TRBJ2-2; 7 bases are a match to TRBD1. CDR1 is SGHVS, CDR2 FNYEAQ, per germline. This CDR3 has 15 residues. Germline trimming cut 1 base from V and 3 bases from J; bases unmatched to any gene: 2. This chain's CDR3 is CASSLGDSYTGELFF. CDR3 in DNA: TGTGCCAGCAGCTTAGGGGACAGTTACACCGGGGAGCTGTTTTTT.

This clonotype was detected only a few times. This may stem from a read error, because a much larger clone lies one nucleotide away. It is likely a read error, because the conserved phenylalanine at the end of the CDR3 is missing. The rearrangement uses TRBV30 and TRBJ1-1, with D tentatively TRBD1 (6 bases). This CDR3 has 13 residues. Germline V CDR1 and CDR2: GTSNPN, SVGIG (reference sequence). V was shortened by 2 bases and J by 3 bases, with 10 bases between the two germline ends. The CDR3 is CAWSNRVYTEAFL. The CDR3 DNA is TGTGCCTGGAGTAACAGGGTTTACACTGAAGCTTTCCTT.

The chain has TRBV2 and TRBJ2-1, with TRBD2 matching 10 bases. J was trimmed by 10 bases and V by 1 base; bases with no gene match: 10. The CDR3 sequence is 16 residues long. Germline-derived CDR1 and CDR2 are SNHLY and FYNNEI. The CDR3, as DNA: TGTGCCAGCAGTGAAGGTTCCCCTAGCGGGAGAAGCGAGCAGTTCTTC. Translated: CASSEGSPSGRSEQFF.

In DNA, the CDR3 is TGTGCCAGCAGCAGACTGGGACTAGCGCCCAGCAAAAACATTCAGTACTTC. Protein product: CASSRLGLAPSKNIQYF. This chain uses TRBV7-9 with TRBJ2-4; 10 bases line up with TRBD2. V dropped 5 bases and J dropped 3; count of bases not matched to a gene: 10. CDR3 length equals 17 residues. Germline V gene lookup returns CDR1 SEHNR and CDR2 FQNEAQ (reference sequence). Complete variable domain (other parts from reference TRBV7-9 and TRBJ2-4): DTGVSQNPRHKITKRGQNVTFRCDPISEHNRLYWYRQTLGQGPEFLTYFQNEAQLEKSRLLSDRFSAERPKGSFSTLEIQRTEQGDSAMYLCASSRLGLAPSKNIQYFGAGTRLSVL.

In DNA form, the CDR3 reads TGCAGTGCTAGAGGTCCTAGCGTCTACGAGCAGTACTTC. Its translation: CSARGPSVYEQYF. V and J are TRBV20-1 and TRBJ2-7; a weak D match, TRBD2 (6 bases). CDR3 size: 13 residues. V gave up 1 base and J gave up 3 bases, with 10 bases separating them. The germline V gene has CDR1 DFQATT and CDR2 SNEGSKA (reference sequence).

The chain uses TRBV7-3 and TRBJ2-1, with D maybe TRBD2 (5 bases). V gave up 7 bases and J gave up 5 bases, with 24 bases separating them. CDR1 SGHTA and CDR2 FQGTGA come from the germline V gene. CDR3 length equals 17 residues. The CDR3 nucleotides are TGTGCCAGCACCTCTCCCAGTGTGGGAGCCCAAGACAATGAGCAGTTCTTC. It specifies CASTSPSVGAQDNEQFF. The complete variable domain, with remaining parts taken from reference TRBV7-3 and TRBJ2-1, reads GAGVSQTPSNKVTEKGKYVELRCDPISGHTALYWYRQSLGQGPEFLIYFQGTGAADDSGLPNDRFFAVRPEGSVSTLKIQRTERGDSAVYLCASTSPSVGAQDNEQFFGPGTRLTVL.

This clonotype has a handful of counts. The rearrangement uses TRBV29-1 and TRBJ2-1, with a tentative D call TRBD1 (6 bases). This CDR3 is built from 14 residues. Trimming took 6 bases from V and 5 from J, leaving 17 bases between them. Germline CDR1 is SQVTM and CDR2 is ANQGSEA. The CDR3 DNA sequence: TGCAGCGTCGGTAGAGGAACAGGGCACAATGAGCAGTTCTTC. Residues: CSVGRGTGHNEQFF.